The source of this T cell receptor beta chain is a study of regulatory T cells in long-lasting Graves disease. Relying on iRepertoire HTBI primers and Arm-PCR of CDR3 regions, the team built TCR beta libraries. TCRdb re-called the multiplex PCR reads with MiXCR, one entry per CDR3 protein. The repertoire includes some 460,000 distinct CDR3 sequences, around 15% of them detected once, and more than 9% sits in the top ten. The time point here: newly diagnosed GD, antithyroid drugs for less than 3 months. Extracted RNA from PBMCs served as the source of the TCR library. CDR1 and CDR2 from the germline V gene are SGDLS and YYNGEE. V was cut by 0 bases and J by 1 base, with 9 bases left in between. The CDR3 runs 15 residues. This sample was shared with a second study, whose subject was T cells in Graves' hyperthyroidism and ophthalmopathy.

V gene TRBV9 combines with J gene TRBJ2-3, with D tentatively TRBD1 (5 bases). The sequenced sample was peripheral blood mononuclear cells (PBMCs), obtained at new diagnosis, from a patient treated with antithyroid drugs. The sequence was obtained from a man aged 40-49 years with Graves disease. CDR3 loop: CASSVGGRGTDTQYF. The DNA of the CDR3 is TGTGCCAGCAGCGTAGGGGGCCGGGGCACAGATACGCAGTATTTT.